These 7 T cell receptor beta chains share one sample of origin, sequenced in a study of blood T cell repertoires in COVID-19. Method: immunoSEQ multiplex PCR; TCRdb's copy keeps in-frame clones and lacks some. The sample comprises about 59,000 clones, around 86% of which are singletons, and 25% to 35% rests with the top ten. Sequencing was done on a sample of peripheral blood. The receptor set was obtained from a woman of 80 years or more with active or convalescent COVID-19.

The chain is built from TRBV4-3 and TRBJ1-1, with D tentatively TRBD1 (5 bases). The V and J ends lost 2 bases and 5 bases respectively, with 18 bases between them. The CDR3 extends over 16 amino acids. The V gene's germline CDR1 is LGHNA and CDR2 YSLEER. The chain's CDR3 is CASSQSQTVRNTEAFF. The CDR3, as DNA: TGCGCCAGCAGCCAATCCCAGACAGTTCGGAATACTGAAGCTTTCTTT.

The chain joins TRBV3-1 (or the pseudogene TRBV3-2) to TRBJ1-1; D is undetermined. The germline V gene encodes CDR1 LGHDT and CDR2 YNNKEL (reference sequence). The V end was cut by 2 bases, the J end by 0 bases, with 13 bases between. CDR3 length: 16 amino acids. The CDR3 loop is CASSQWGGGMNTEAFF. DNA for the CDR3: TGTGCCAGCAGCCAATGGGGTGGCGGGATGAACACTGAAGCTTTCTTT.

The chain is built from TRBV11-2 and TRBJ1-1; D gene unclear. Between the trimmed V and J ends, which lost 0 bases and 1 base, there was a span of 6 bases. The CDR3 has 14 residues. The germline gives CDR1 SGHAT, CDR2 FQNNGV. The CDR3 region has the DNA TGTGCCAGCAGCTTAGAATATCGGAACACTGAAGCTTTCTTT. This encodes CASSLEYRNTEAFF.

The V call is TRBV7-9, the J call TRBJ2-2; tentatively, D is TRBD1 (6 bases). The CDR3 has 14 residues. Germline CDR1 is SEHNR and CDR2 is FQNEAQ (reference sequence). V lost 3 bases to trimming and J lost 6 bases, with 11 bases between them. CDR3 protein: CASSFQGTPGELFF. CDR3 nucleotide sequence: TGTGCCAGCAGCTTCCAGGGGACCCCCGGGGAGCTGTTTTTT.

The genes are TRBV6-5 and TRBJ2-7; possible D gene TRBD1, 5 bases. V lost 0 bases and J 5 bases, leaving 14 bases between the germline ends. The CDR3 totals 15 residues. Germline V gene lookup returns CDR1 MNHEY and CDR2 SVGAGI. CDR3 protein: CASSYSRKGRDEQYF. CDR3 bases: TGTGCCAGCAGTTACTCCCGTAAGGGGCGAGACGAGCAGTACTTC.

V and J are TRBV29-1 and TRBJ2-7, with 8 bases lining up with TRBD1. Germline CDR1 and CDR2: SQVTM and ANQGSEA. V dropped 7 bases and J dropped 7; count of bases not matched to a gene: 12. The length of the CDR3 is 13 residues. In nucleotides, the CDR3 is TGCAGCGCTCGATTTGATCGGACAGGGGAGCAGTACTTC. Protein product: CSARFDRTGEQYF.

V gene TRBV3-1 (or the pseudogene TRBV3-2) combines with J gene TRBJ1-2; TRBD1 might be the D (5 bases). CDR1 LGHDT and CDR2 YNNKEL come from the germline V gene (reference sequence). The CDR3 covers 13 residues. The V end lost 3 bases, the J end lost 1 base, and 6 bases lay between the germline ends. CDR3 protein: CASSQGRNYGYTF. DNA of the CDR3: TGTGCCAGCAGCCAGGGGCGTAACTATGGCTACACCTTC.